This T cell receptor beta chain was captured by sequencing in a study of OX40 agonist ivuxolimab in advanced cancers. For the study at large: At roughly 83% male, the cohort had a mean age of 60 years, ranging from roughly 23 to 80. Study findings and constraints: Partial responders at 0.1-3.0 mg/kg showed near-lowest clonal expansion. CD4+ T cells averaged fewer expanded clones than CD8+ T cells.

This CDR3 contains 17 residues. Germline V gene sequence: CDR1 SGHTA, CDR2 FQGNSA. Losses at the gene ends were 0 bases for V and 4 bases for J; bases not matched to a gene: 8. With respect to this clone: Its antigen is not known.

The protocol was immunoSEQ multiplex PCR, while the TCRdb copy is restricted to in-frame clones and leaves out a portion. This sample carries roughly 69,000 clones, 84% of them seen once, and the ten largest clones take around 9.8%. The sequence derives from an adult with an advanced solid tumor such as melanoma, head and neck, liver or kidney cancer. The sample consisted of CD4+ or CD8+ T cells sorted from blood, taken in a trial of the OX40 agonist ivuxolimab. This chain uses TRBV7-2 with TRBJ2-7; 11 nucleotides match TRBD2. CDR3 DNA sequence: TGTGCCAGCAGCTTAGCCCAGACTAGCGGGATTACTTACGAGCAGTACTTC. Amino acids: CASSLAQTSGITYEQYF.